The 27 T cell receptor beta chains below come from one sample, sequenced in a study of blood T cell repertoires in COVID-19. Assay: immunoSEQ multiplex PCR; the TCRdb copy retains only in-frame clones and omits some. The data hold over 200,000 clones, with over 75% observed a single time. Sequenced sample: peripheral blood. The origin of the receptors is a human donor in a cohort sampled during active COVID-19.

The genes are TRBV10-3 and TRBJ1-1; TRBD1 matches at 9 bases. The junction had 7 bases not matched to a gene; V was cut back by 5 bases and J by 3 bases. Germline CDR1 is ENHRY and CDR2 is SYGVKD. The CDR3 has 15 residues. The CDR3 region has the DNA TGTGCCATCAGTCTTTCCGGGACAGGGTACACTGAAGCTTTCTTT. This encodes CAISLSGTGYTEAFF.

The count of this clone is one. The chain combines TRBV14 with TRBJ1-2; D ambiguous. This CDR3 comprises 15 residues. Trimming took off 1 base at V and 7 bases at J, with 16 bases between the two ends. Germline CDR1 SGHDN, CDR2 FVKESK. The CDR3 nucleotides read TGTGCCAGCAGCCAAGCTGGATCCTCCACGGGTGGCTACACCTTC. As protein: CASSQAGSSTGGYTF. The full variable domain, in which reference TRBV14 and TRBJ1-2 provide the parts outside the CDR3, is EAGVTQFPSHSVIEKGQTVTLRCDPISGHDNLYWYRRVMGKEIKFLLHFVKESKQDESGMPNNRFLAERTGGTYSTLKVQPAELEDSGVYFCASSQAGSSTGGYTFGSGTRLTVV.

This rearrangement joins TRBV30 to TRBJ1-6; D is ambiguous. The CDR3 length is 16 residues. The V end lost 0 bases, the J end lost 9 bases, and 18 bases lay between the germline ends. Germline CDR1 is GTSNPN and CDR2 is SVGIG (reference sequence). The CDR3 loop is CAWSVRNSHPRSPLHF. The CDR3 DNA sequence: TGTGCCTGGAGTGTACGAAACAGCCACCCACGTTCACCCCTCCACTTT. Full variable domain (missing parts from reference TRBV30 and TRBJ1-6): SQTIHQWPATLVQPVGSPLSLECTVEGTSNPNLYWYRQAAGRGLQLLFYSVGIGQISSEVPQNLSASRPQDRQFILSSKKLLLSDSGFYLCAWSVRNSHPRSPLHFGNGTRLTVT.

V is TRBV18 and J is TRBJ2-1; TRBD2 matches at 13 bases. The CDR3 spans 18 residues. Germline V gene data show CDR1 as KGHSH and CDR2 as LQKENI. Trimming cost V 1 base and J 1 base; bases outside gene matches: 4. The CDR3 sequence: CASSPRGTSGTSYNEQFF. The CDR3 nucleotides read TGTGCCAGCTCACCACGTGGGACTAGCGGGACGTCCTACAATGAGCAGTTCTTC.

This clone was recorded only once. CDR3 protein: CASSQDSGTGSRKYF. The CDR3 DNA reads TGCGCCAGCAGCCAAGATTCCGGGACAGGGAGTAGGAAGTACTTC. The chain has TRBV4-1 and TRBJ2-7; 9 nucleotides agree with TRBD1. The CDR3 has 15 amino acids. V gave up 0 bases and J gave up 11 bases; unmatched junction bases: 11. Germline V lookup: CDR1 MGHRA, CDR2 YSYEKL.

The CDR3 loop is CASRRDSANTGELFF. The CDR3 DNA reads TGTGCCAGCAGGCGGGACAGCGCGAACACCGGGGAGCTGTTTTTT. The chain joins TRBV6-4 to TRBJ2-2, with TRBD1 as a possible D gene (7 bases). Germline values: CDR1 MRHNA, CDR2 SNTAGT. Between the trimmed V and J ends, which lost 6 bases and 0 bases, there was a span of 11 bases. This CDR3 is built from 15 residues.

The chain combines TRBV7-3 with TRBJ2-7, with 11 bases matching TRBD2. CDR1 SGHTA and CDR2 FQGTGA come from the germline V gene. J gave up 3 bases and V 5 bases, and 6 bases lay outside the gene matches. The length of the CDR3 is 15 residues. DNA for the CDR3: TGTGCCAGCAGCCTACTAGCGGGAGCAGGCTACGAGCAGTACTTC. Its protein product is CASSLLAGAGYEQYF.

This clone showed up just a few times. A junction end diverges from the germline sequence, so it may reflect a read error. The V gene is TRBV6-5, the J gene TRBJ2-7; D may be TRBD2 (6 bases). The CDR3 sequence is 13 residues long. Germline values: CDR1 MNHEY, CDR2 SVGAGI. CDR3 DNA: TGTGCCAGCATTTACACGTCAGCGGGCAAGCAGTACTTC. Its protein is CASIYTSAGKQYF.

The DNA of the CDR3 is TGCGCCAGCAGCCAACTACGCAGGGTGAACACCGGGGAGCTGTTTTTT. It encodes CASSQLRRVNTGELFF. The chain couples TRBV4-3 to TRBJ2-2, with D maybe TRBD1 (5 bases). The V gene lost 2 bases and the J gene lost 1 base, with 11 bases spanning the gap. From germline, CDR1 is LGHNA and CDR2 YSLEER. This CDR3 contains 16 residues.

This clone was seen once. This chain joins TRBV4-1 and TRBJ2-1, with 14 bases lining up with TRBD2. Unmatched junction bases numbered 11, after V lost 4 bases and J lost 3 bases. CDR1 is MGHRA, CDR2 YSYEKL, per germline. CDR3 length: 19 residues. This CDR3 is CASSPTGLAGASYYNEQFF. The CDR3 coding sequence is TGCGCCAGCAGCCCTACGGGACTAGCGGGAGCCTCATACTACAATGAGCAGTTCTTC.

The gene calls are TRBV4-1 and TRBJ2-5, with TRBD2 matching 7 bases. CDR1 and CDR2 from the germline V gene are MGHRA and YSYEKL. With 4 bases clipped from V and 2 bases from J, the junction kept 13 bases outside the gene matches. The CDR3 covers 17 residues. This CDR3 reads CASSPAEGREQQETQYF. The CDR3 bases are TGCGCCAGCAGCCCTGCTGAGGGGAGGGAACAACAAGAGACCCAGTACTTC.

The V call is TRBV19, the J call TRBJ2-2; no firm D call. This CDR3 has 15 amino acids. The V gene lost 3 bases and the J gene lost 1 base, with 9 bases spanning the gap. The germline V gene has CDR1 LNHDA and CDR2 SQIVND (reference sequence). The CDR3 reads CASSIGPLNTGELFF. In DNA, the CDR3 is TGTGCCAGTAGTATTGGGCCCCTGAACACCGGGGAGCTGTTTTTT.

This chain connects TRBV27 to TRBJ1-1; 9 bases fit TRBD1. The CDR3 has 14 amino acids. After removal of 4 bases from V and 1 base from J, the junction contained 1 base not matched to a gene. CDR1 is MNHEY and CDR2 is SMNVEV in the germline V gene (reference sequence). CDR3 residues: CASSSQGANTEAFF. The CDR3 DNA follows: TGTGCCAGCAGTTCACAGGGGGCGAACACTGAAGCTTTCTTT.

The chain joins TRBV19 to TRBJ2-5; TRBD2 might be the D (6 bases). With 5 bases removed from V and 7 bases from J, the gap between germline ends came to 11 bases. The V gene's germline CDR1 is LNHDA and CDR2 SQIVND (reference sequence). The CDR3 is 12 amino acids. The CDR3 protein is CASSSAGGTQYF. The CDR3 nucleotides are TGTGCCAGTAGTTCCGCCGGGGGGACCCAGTACTTC.

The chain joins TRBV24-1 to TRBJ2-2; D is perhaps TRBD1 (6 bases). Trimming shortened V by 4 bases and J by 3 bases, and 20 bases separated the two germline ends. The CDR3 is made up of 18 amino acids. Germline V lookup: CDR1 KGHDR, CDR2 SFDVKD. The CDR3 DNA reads TGTGCCACCAGTGACCAACCGTATTCGGGACATCACACCGGGGAGCTGTTTTTT. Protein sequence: CATSDQPYSGHHTGELFF.

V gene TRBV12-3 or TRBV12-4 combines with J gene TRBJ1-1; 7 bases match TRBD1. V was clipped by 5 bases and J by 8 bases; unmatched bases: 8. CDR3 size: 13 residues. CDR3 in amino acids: CASSAETGLEAFF. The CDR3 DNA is TGTGCCAGCAGTGCGGAGACAGGGCTCGAAGCTTTCTTT.

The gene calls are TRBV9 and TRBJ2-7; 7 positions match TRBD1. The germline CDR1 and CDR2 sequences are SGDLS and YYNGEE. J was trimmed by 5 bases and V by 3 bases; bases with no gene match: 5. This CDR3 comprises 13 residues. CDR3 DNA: TGTGCCAGCAGCGGACAGGGTTTCCACGAGCAGTACTTC. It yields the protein CASSGQGFHEQYF.

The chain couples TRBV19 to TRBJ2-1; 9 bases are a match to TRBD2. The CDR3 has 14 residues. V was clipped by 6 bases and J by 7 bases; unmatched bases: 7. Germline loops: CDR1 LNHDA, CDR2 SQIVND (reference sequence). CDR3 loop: CASRWGGRANEQFF. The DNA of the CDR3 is TGTGCCAGTAGATGGGGCGGGAGGGCGAATGAGCAGTTCTTC.

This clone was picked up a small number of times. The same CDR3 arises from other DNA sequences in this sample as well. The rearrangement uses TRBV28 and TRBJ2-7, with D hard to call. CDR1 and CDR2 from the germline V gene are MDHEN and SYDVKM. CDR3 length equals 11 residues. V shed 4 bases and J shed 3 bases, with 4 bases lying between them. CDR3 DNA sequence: TGTGCCAGCAGTTCGGGCTACGAGCAGTACTTC. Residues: CASSSGYEQYF.

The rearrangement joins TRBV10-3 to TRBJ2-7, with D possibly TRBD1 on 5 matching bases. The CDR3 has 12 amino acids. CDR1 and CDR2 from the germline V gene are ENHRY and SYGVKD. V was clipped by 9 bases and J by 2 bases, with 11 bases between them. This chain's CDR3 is CAITGRPYEQYF. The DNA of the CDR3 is TGTGCCATTACAGGAAGGCCCTACGAGCAGTACTTC.

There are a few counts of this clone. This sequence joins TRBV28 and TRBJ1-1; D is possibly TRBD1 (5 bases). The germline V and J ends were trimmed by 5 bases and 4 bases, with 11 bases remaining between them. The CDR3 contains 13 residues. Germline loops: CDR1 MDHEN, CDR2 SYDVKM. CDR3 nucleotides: TGTGCCAGCAGTAAAGGACAAGCCACTGAAGCTTTCTTT. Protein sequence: CASSKGQATEAFF.

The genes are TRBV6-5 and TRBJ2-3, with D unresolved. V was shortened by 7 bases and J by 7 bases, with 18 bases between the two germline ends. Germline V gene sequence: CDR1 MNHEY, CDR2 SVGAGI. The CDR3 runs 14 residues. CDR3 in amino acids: CASTPPIRRNTQYF. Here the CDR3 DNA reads TGTGCCAGCACTCCCCCGATCCGGAGAAATACGCAGTATTTT.

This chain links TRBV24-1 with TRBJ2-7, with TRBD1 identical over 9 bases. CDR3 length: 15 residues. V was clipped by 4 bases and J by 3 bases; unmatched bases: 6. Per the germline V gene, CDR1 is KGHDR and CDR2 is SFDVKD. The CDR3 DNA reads TGTGCCACCAGTGACACCGGGACAGGGTACTACGAGCAGTACTTC. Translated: CATSDTGTGYYEQYF.

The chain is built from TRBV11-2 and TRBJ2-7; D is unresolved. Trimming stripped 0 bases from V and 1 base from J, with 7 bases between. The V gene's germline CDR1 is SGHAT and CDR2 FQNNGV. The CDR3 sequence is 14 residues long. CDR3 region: CASSLEGESYEQYF. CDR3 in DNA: TGTGCCAGCAGCTTAGAGGGCGAGTCCTACGAGCAGTACTTC.

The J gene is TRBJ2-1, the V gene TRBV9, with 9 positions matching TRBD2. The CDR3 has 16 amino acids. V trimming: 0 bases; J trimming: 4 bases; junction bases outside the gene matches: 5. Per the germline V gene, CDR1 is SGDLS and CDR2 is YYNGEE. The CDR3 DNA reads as TGTGCCAGCAGCGTAGGGGTACTAGCGGGTTACAATGAGCAGTTCTTC. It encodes CASSVGVLAGYNEQFF.

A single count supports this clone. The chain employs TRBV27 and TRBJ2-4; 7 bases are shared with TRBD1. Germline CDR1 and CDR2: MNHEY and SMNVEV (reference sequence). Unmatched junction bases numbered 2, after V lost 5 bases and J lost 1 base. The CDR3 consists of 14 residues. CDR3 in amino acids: CASSLQGAKNIQYF. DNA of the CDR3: TGTGCCAGCAGTCTACAGGGGGCCAAAAACATTCAGTACTTC.

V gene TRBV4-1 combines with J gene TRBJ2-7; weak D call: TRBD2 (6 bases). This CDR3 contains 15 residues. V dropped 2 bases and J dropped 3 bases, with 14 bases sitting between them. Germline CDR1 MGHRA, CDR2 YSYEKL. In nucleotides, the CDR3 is TGCGCCAGCAGCCAACAGGAGGGCCCCTTCTACGAGCAGTACTTC. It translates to CASSQQEGPFYEQYF.